The 25 T cell receptor beta chains reported below all come from one sample, sequenced in a study of blood T cell repertoires in COVID-19. Repertoires were generated with immunoSEQ multiplex PCR, while TCRdb's copy carries only in-frame clones and drops some. This sample has 20,000 or so clones, with roughly 85% found just once. Sequencing input: peripheral blood. These receptors were collected from a human donor with active COVID-19. The donor label of this sample is uncertain.

The V gene is TRBV28, the J gene TRBJ2-3; 11 bases match TRBD2. V shed 6 bases, J shed 6 bases, and the junction held 8 bases outside the gene matches. Germline loops: CDR1 MDHEN, CDR2 SYDVKM. The CDR3 spans 15 residues. CDR3 region: CASSPQLAGADTQYF. The CDR3 nucleotides read TGTGCCAGCAGCCCACAACTAGCGGGAGCGGATACGCAGTATTTT.

The V gene is TRBV7-3, the J gene TRBJ2-2, with D tentatively TRBD2 (5 bases). The germline CDR1 and CDR2 sequences are SGHTA and FQGTGA. This CDR3 comprises 14 residues. Trimming pared 4 bases from V and 7 bases from J, leaving 13 bases between. The CDR3 is CASSSGIESGELFF. CDR3 DNA sequence: TGTGCCAGCAGCTCGGGGATAGAGAGCGGGGAGCTGTTTTTT. The full variable domain, its missing parts supplied by reference TRBV7-3 and TRBJ2-2, is GAGVSQTPSNKVTEKGKYVELRCDPISGHTALYWYRQSLGQGPEFLIYFQGTGAADDSGLPNDRFFAVRPEGSVSTLKIQRTERGDSAVYLCASSSGIESGELFFGEGSRLTVL.

This clone was counted once. V usage is TRBV28 and J usage is TRBJ2-2; 11 bases are shared with TRBD2. The CDR3 contains 15 residues. With 2 bases clipped from V and 7 bases from J, the junction kept 3 bases outside the gene matches. Germline V gene lookup returns CDR1 MDHEN and CDR2 SYDVKM. The DNA for the CDR3 is TGTGCCAGCAGTTTACTAGCGGGAGGTGGCGGGGAGCTGTTTTTT. It codes for CASSLLAGGGGELFF.

The chain carries TRBV28 and TRBJ1-5; 7 positions agree with TRBD1. This CDR3 comprises 14 residues. CDR1 is MDHEN, CDR2 SYDVKM, per germline. The V segment lost 7 bases and the J segment 2 bases; nucleotides outside the gene matches: 5. The CDR3: CASIRQGGNQPQHF. CDR3 nucleotide sequence: TGTGCCAGCATTAGGCAGGGGGGCAATCAGCCCCAGCATTTT.

The chain couples TRBV14 to TRBJ1-1; a possible D gene is TRBD1 (6 bases). Germline V CDR1 and CDR2: SGHDN, FVKESK. Trimming removed 4 bases at V and 11 bases at J, with 14 bases between. The CDR3 is made up of 12 amino acids. The CDR3 DNA reads as TGTGCCAGCAGCCCGGACAGCTACGCGGCTTTCTTT. It codes for CASSPDSYAAFF. Full variable domain (missing parts from reference TRBV14 and TRBJ1-1): EAGVTQFPSHSVIEKGQTVTLRCDPISGHDNLYWYRRVMGKEIKFLLHFVKESKQDESGMPNNRFLAERTGGTYSTLKVQPAELEDSGVYFCASSPDSYAAFFGQGTRLTVV.

As for this clone: This sample includes further DNA sequences coding for the same CDR3. The V gene is TRBV6-5, the J gene TRBJ2-1; 7 bases are a match to TRBD1. CDR1 MNHEY and CDR2 SVGAGI come from the germline V gene. The CDR3 is 13 residues long. Trimming removed 4 bases from V and 3 bases from J; junction bases left unmatched: 0. The CDR3 reads CASSWDSYNEQFF. CDR3 DNA: TGTGCCAGCAGTTGGGACAGCTACAATGAGCAGTTCTTC.

V is TRBV29-1 and J is TRBJ2-7; 7 bases agree with TRBD1. The V and J ends lost 5 bases and 4 bases, in that order; junction bases with no gene match: 5. The CDR3 is 12 residues long. Germline assignment: CDR1 SQVTM and CDR2 ANQGSEA. The CDR3 DNA reads as TGCAGCGTTAGGGACAGTATTTACGAGCAGTACTTC. As protein: CSVRDSIYEQYF.

The chain has TRBV11-3 and TRBJ2-5; D is ambiguous. CDR1 SGHNT and CDR2 YENEEA come from the germline V gene. The CDR3 covers 13 residues. The germline V and J ends were trimmed by 2 bases and 4 bases, with 8 bases remaining between them. In nucleotides, the CDR3 is TGTGCCAGCAGCTTATTTTCTCGAGAGACCCAGTACTTC. As protein: CASSLFSRETQYF.

This clone was detected once. The CDR3 sequence is CATSSPRRGSEKLFF. The CDR3 DNA follows: TGTGCCACCAGCAGCCCACGGAGGGGATCTGAAAAACTGTTTTTT. This chain joins TRBV15 and TRBJ1-4, with D possibly TRBD1 on 5 matching bases. The CDR3 sequence is 15 residues long. Germline CDR1 LNHNV, CDR2 YYDKDF (reference sequence). The germline V and J ends were trimmed by 3 bases and 7 bases, with 15 bases remaining between them.

The V and J genes are TRBV6-5 and TRBJ2-4; D is possibly TRBD1 (6 bases). Germline V lookup: CDR1 MNHEY, CDR2 SVGAGI. Trimming took 2 bases from V and 0 from J, leaving 11 bases between them. This CDR3 is built from 16 residues. CDR3 nucleotides: TGTGCCAGCAGTTACGCGGACAGCCTAGCCAAAAACATTCAGTACTTC. This translates into CASSYADSLAKNIQYF.

CDR3 nucleotide sequence: TGTGCCAGCAGTTACGAACAGGGACGGGACGAGCAGTACTTC. Translated, it gives CASSYEQGRDEQYF. V is TRBV6-5 and J is TRBJ2-7; possibly TRBD1 for D (6 bases). There are 14 residues in the CDR3. Germline V gene data show CDR1 as MNHEY and CDR2 as SVGAGI. V dropped 2 bases and J dropped 5 bases, with 13 bases sitting between them.

This rearrangement joins TRBV18 to TRBJ2-3; TRBD2 matches at 7 bases. After removal of 3 bases from V and 2 bases from J, the junction contained 8 bases not matched to a gene. The CDR3 is 16 residues long. Germline V gives CDR1 KGHSH, CDR2 LQKENI. CDR3 protein: CASSPLPAGTTDTQYF. The CDR3 DNA reads TGTGCCAGCTCACCTTTGCCAGCGGGAACCACAGATACGCAGTATTTT.

This chain joins TRBV7-9 and TRBJ2-2, with 8 nucleotides matching TRBD2. V shed 3 bases, J shed 10 bases, and the junction held 7 bases outside the gene matches. Germline lookup yields CDR1 SEHNR and CDR2 FQNEAQ (reference sequence). The CDR3 has 14 residues. In DNA, the CDR3 is TGTGCCAGCAGCTTCCTAGCGGGTGCGGAGGAGCTGTTTTTT. Translation gives CASSFLAGAEELFF. Combining the CDR3 with reference TRBV7-9 and TRBJ2-2 gives the whole variable domain DTGVSQNPRHKITKRGQNVTFRCDPISEHNRLYWYRQTLGQGPEFLTYFQNEAQLEKSRLLSDRFSAERPKGSFSTLEIQRTEQGDSAMYLCASSFLAGAEELFFGEGSRLTVL.

The chain carries TRBV7-9 and TRBJ1-1; D is perhaps TRBD1 (5 bases). The ends were cut back, 5 bases at V and 7 bases at J, with 17 bases in the middle. Per the germline V gene, CDR1 is SEHNR and CDR2 is FQNEAQ (reference sequence). There are 14 residues in the CDR3. As DNA, the CDR3 is TGTGCCAGCAGCCCCGGAGGCAGGGAGGGTGAAGCTTTCTTT. It translates to CASSPGGREGEAFF.

The chain carries TRBV24-1 and TRBJ2-5; 7 positions match TRBD2. The CDR3 length is 15 residues. Trimming cost V 3 bases and J 4 bases; bases outside gene matches: 7. Per germline, CDR1 KGHDR and CDR2 SFDVKD. In nucleotides, the CDR3 is TGTGCCACCAGTGATGCTACTAGCGTCCGAGAGACCCAGTACTTC. The encoded protein is CATSDATSVRETQYF.

The chain combines TRBV5-8 with TRBJ1-2; D possibly corresponds to TRBD1 (5 bases). The germline gives CDR1 SGHTS, CDR2 YDEGEE. Trimming stripped 0 bases from V and 8 bases from J, with 11 bases between. There are 13 residues in the CDR3. CDR3 loop: CASSLDLGLGYTF. The CDR3 coding sequence is TGTGCCAGCAGCTTGGACCTGGGGCTGGGCTACACCTTC.

J is TRBJ2-2 and V is TRBV19; 7 bases are a match to TRBD1. The length of the CDR3 is 15 residues. V lost 4 bases, J lost 4 bases, and 6 bases stayed unmatched. Germline CDR1 and CDR2: LNHDA and SQIVND (reference sequence). Written as DNA, the CDR3 is TGTGCCAGTAGTAATAGGGGGCTAGGCACCGGGGAGCTGTTTTTT. Translating gives CASSNRGLGTGELFF.

This chain uses TRBV12-3 or TRBV12-4 with TRBJ2-2; tentatively, D is TRBD2 (6 bases). The CDR3 loop spans 13 amino acids. V lost 3 bases to trimming and J lost 8 bases, with 10 bases between them. The CDR3 loop reads CASSLSGEGELFF. The CDR3 nucleotides read TGTGCCAGCAGTTTGTCGGGGGAAGGGGAGCTGTTTTTT.

The CDR3 loop is CSVVRLAGPDTQYF. The CDR3 DNA reads TGCAGCGTTGTCCGTCTAGCGGGACCCGATACGCAGTATTTT. V gene TRBV29-1 combines with J gene TRBJ2-3; 9 positions agree with TRBD2. V was clipped by 4 bases and J by 6 bases; unmatched bases: 8. The CDR3 spans 14 residues. The germline V gene encodes CDR1 SQVTM and CDR2 ANQGSEA.

The chain uses TRBV29-1 and TRBJ2-7, with 11 positions matching TRBD2. Germline loops: CDR1 SQVTM, CDR2 ANQGSEA. Trimming took 4 bases from V and 5 from J; bases not matched to a gene: 4. The length of the CDR3 is 13 residues. This CDR3 is CSVVAGGLHEQYF. The CDR3 region has the DNA TGCAGCGTTGTAGCGGGAGGGCTCCACGAGCAGTACTTC.

The chain employs TRBV3-1 (or the pseudogene TRBV3-2) and TRBJ1-2; D perhaps matches TRBD1 (6 bases). This CDR3 region has 15 residues. Between the trimmed V and J ends, which lost 0 bases and 6 bases, there was a span of 14 bases. From germline, CDR1 is LGHDT and CDR2 YNNKEL (reference sequence). The CDR3 reads CASSQDAGAGHGYTF. The CDR3 nucleotides read TGTGCCAGCAGCCAAGATGCAGGGGCCGGACATGGCTACACCTTC.

The chain employs TRBV7-9 and TRBJ1-2; no reliable D call. The ends were cut back, 4 bases at V and 9 bases at J, with 18 bases in the middle. The germline gives CDR1 SEHNR, CDR2 FQNEAQ (reference sequence). The CDR3 is 14 residues long. CDR3 in amino acids: CASSSPTNAGSYTF. The CDR3 DNA sequence: TGTGCCAGCAGCTCCCCGACCAACGCCGGGAGCTACACCTTC. Drawing the rest from reference TRBV7-9 and TRBJ1-2, the complete variable domain is DTGVSQNPRHKITKRGQNVTFRCDPISEHNRLYWYRQTLGQGPEFLTYFQNEAQLEKSRLLSDRFSAERPKGSFSTLEIQRTEQGDSAMYLCASSSPTNAGSYTFGSGTRLTVV.

This chain uses TRBV27 with TRBJ2-7; 7 bases map to TRBD2. CDR1 MNHEY and CDR2 SMNVEV come from the germline V gene (reference sequence). The CDR3 contains 14 residues. V gave up 6 bases and J gave up 2 bases; unmatched junction bases: 7. The CDR3 DNA reads TGTGCCAGCAGCCGGCGGGGGTTGACCTACGAGCAGTACTTC. It specifies CASSRRGLTYEQYF.

This clone was recorded once. V gene TRBV21-1 combines with J gene TRBJ2-1; the D call in the table, TRBD2, was not verified against the DNA. TRBV21-1 is a pseudogene. This CDR3 region has 16 residues. The DNA for the CDR3 is TGTGCCAGCAGCAAAGACGCGGCGGGCTTGCACAATGAGCAGTTCTTC. Translating it yields CASSKDAAGLHNEQFF.

The chain couples TRBV5-6 to TRBJ1-4; TRBD1 is a possible D gene (5 bases). V was pared by 0 bases and J by 5 bases, with 8 bases between. Per germline, CDR1 SGHDT and CDR2 YYEEEE. The CDR3 covers 14 residues. CDR3 coding DNA: TGTGCCAGCAGCTTGGGACAGCTGAATGAAAAACTGTTTTTT. Its translation is CASSLGQLNEKLFF. Full variable domain (outside the CDR3, taken from reference TRBV5-6 and TRBJ1-4): DAGVTQSPTHLIKTRGQQVTLRCSPKSGHDTVSWYQQALGQGPQFIFQYYEEEERQRGNFPDRFSGHQFPNYSSELNVNALLLGDSALYLCASSLGQLNEKLFFGSGTQLSVL.